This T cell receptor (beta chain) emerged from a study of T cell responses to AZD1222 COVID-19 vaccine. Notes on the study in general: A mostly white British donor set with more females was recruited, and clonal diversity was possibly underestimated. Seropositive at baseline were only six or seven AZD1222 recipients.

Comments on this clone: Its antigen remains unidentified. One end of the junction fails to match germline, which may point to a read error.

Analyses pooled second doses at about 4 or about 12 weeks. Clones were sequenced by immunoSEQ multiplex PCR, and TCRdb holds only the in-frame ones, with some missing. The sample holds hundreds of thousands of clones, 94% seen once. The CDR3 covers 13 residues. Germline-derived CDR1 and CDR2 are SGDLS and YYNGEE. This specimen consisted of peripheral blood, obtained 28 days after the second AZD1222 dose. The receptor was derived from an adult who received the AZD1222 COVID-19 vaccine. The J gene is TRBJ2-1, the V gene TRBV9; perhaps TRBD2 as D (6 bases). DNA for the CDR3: TGTGCCAGCAGCTCCACTAGCTACCATGAGCAGTTCTTC. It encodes CASSSTSYHEQFF. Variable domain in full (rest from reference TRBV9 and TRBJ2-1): DSGVTQTPKHLITATGQRVTLRCSPRSGDLSVYWYQQSLDQGLQFLIQYYNGEERAKGNILERFSAQQFPDLHSELNLSSLELGDSALYFCASSSTSYHEQFFGPGTRLTVL.